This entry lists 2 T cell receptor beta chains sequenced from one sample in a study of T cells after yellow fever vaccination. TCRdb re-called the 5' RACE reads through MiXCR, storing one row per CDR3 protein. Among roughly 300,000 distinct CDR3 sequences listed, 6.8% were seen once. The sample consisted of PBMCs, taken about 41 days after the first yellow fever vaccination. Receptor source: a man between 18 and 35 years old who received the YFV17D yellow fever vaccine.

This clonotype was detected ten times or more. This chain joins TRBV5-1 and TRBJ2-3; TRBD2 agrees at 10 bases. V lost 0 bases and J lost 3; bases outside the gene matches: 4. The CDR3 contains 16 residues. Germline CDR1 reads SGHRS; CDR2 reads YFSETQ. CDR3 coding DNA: TGCGCCAGCAGCTTGGTTCCAGCGGGGGGGACAGATACGCAGTATTTT. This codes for CASSLVPAGGTDTQYF.

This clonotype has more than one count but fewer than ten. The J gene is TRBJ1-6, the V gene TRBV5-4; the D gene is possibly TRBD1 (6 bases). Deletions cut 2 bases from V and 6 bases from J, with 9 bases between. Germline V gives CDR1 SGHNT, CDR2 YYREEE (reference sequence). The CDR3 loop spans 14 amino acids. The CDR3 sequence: CASSFQGSNSPLHF. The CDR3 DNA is TGTGCCAGCAGCTTTCAGGGGTCTAATTCACCCCTCCACTTT.